The sequence of this TCR beta chain was determined in a study of blood T cell repertoires in COVID-19. The trim removed 5 bases at V and 7 bases at J, leaving 5 bases unmatched. The CDR3 spans 14 residues. Germline V gene sequence: CDR1 SEHNR, CDR2 FQNEAQ (reference sequence). Sequenced by immunoSEQ multiplex PCR; TCRdb stores in-frame clones only, minus some. Among 150,000 to 250,000 clones listed, about nine tenths were seen once. Self-reported history from a screening survey and questionnaire set each donor's cohort. The V gene is TRBV7-9, the J gene TRBJ1-6, with TRBD1 matching over 7 bases. This TCR was recovered from a woman younger than 45 who had recovered from COVID-19. The sequencing sample was made of PBMCs or T cells enriched from blood (not recorded which). The CDR3, as DNA: TGTGCCAGCAGCGGCGGACAGGCCAATTCACCCCTCCACTTT. Amino acids: CASSGGQANSPLHF.